These T cell receptor beta chains were read from a single sample in a study of identical twins. Each CDR3 protein gets one entry after TCRdb re-called the 5' RACE reads with MiXCR. The sample lists approximately 350,000 distinct CDR3 sequences, 9% to 15% occurring once. This same sample was also part of a study on yellow fever vaccine responses in identical twins.

Sequenced input: CD8+ T cells sorted from blood. Receptors originate from a woman aged 18-30 years in good health. CDR3s leave out the opening cysteine and the closing phenylalanine or tryptophan. Each record gives: clone size, V gene, CDR3 protein. Not every row has a clone size; where given, it reads once, few, many or a size class.

>many|TRBV12-3/TRBV12-4
ASSFGGRKMNTEAF
>NA|TRBV12-3/TRBV12-4
ASSFDLAGVYEQY
>NA|TRBV4-2
ASSQGTSGGAGETQY
>NA|TRBV10-3
AIIGPGTSGVYTQY
>few|TRBV7-9
ASSDRDSSTDTQY
>few|TRBV10-2
ASSESEVANYGYT
>few|TRBV12-3/TRBV12-4
ASSSRDMNTEAF
>NA|TRBV20-1
SARRRLAGGTTPYNEQF
>many|TRBV4-1
ASSQGYGRENYEQY
>few|TRBV2
ASGGRGPNIQY
>many|TRBV7-3
ASSLTGRGVYEQY
>many|TRBV7-9
ASSSGTSGVTDTQY
>NA|TRBV28
ASSHDRPGDTQY
>few|TRBV12-3/TRBV12-4
ASMGLAGEPSYEQY
>few|TRBV5-1
ASSLPAYEQY
>few|TRBV2
ASSDGFPDEKLF
>NA|TRBV28
ASSLLGGGVGTEAF
>NA|TRBV7-8
ASSLFAGPNTEAF
>once|TRBV7-8
ASRYTGQGYTEAF
>few|TRBV28
ASSFGTLHAETQY
>few|TRBV12-3/TRBV12-4
ASKRGVQPQH
>few|TRBV25-1
ASSEPPLNRNEQF
>NA|TRBV2
ASSLPTSGGPPESYNEQF
>few|TRBV7-9
ASSLARGFYNEQF
>few|TRBV27
ASSLVHSGANVLT
>NA|TRBV7-9
ASSLREGEGKNIQY
>few|TRBV7-3
ASSIGLAGDYEQY
>NA|TRBV3-1
ASSQAEYEQY
>few|TRBV20-1
SARVEEMYNEQF
>few|TRBV2
ASRWWDEQY
>few|TRBV20-1
SARETLFRVEGDRVENEQF
>NA|TRBV4-1
ASSLSAGTSPTEAF
>many|TRBV7-9
ASSSGTGGAEEQF
>NA|TRBV9
ASSATGFSPLH
>NA|TRBV27
ASSPGSGWETQY
>many|TRBV20-1
SASSGGPTELF
>NA|TRBV28
ASRLTWGSGNTIY
>many|TRBV12-3/TRBV12-4
ASKFPSGDEQF
>many|TRBV15
ATSRDANYGYT
>NA|TRBV4-2
ASSHPAGPDGDTQY
>many|TRBV9
ASSETGTPNTEAF
>NA|TRBV12-3/TRBV12-4
ASSLWGHEQY
>NA|TRBV28
ASSSPGQGLRWGETQY
>NA|TRBV3-1
ASRPPRGRGEGNTEAF
>NA|TRBV11-2
ASPLGGTGELF
>NA|TRBV5-6
ASSLEAKNIQY
>NA|TRBV27
ASSLAGSGQPQH
>few|TRBV7-8
ASSTSGTGWQPQH
>NA|TRBV7-9
ASRGDRETEAF
>NA|TRBV28
ASSIAGNHYEQY
>NA|TRBV7-9
ASSPLPNTEAF
>many|TRBV3-1
ASSQDVTGGGLPEAF
>few|TRBV6-5
ASTQGSEQY